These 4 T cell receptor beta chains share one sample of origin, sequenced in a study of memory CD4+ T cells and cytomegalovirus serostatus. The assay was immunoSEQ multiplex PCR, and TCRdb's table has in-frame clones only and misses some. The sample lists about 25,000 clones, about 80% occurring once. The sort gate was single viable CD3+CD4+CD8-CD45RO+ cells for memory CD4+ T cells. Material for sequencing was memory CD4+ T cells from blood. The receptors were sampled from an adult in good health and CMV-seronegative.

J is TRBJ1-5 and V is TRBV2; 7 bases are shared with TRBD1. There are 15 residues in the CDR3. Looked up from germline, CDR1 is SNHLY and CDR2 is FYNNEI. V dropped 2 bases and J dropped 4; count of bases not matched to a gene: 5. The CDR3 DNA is TGTGCCAGCAGTGAATGGGGACAGCGGAATCAGCCCCAGCATTTT. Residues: CASSEWGQRNQPQHF.

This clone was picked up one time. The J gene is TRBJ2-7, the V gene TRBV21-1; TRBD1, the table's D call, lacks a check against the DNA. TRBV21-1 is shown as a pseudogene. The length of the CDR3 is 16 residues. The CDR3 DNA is TGTGCCAGCAGCAAAATGAGGGACAGGGCCCACGTGGGGCAGTACTTC. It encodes CASSKMRDRAHVGQYF.

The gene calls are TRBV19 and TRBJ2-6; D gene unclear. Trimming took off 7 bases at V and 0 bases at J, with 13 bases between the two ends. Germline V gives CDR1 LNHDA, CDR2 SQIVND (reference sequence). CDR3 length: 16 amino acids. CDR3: CASTPEQDSGANVLTF. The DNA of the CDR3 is TGTGCCAGTACTCCGGAACAAGACTCTGGGGCCAACGTCCTGACTTTC. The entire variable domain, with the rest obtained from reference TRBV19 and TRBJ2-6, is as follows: DGGITQSPKYLFRKEGQNVTLSCEQNLNHDAMYWYRQDPGQGLRLIYYSQIVNDFQKGDIAEGYSVSREKKESFPLTVTSAQKNPTAFYLCASTPEQDSGANVLTFGAGSRLTVL.

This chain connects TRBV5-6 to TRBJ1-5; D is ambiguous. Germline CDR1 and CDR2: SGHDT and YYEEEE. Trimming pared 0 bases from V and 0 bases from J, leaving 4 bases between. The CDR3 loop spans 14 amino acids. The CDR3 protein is CASSLGLSNQPQHF. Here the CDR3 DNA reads TGTGCCAGCAGCTTGGGGCTTAGCAATCAGCCCCAGCATTTT.